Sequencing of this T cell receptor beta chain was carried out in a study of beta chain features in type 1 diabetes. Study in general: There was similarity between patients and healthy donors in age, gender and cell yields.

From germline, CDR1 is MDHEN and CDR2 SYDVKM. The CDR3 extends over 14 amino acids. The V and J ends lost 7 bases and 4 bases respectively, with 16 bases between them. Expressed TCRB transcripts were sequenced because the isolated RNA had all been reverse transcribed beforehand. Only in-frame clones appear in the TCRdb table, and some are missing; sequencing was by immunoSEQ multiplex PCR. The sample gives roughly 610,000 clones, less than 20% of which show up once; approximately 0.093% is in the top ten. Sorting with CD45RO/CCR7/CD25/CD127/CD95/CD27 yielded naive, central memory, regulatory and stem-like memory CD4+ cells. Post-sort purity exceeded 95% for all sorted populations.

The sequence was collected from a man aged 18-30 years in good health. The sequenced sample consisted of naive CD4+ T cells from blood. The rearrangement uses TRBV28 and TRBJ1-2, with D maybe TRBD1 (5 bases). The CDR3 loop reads CASTLVGGIYGYTF. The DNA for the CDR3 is TGTGCCAGCACCCTTGTTGGGGGTATCTATGGCTACACCTTC.